The source of this TCR beta chain is a study of shared clonotypes between healthy human individuals. Study-level information: Participating donors consisted of a couple of women and a few men aged 18 to 49.

Broader study findings: Naive subsets generally exceeded memory subsets in estimated richness.

Nashville, Tennessee was home to all donors, each a Caucasian adult. Of note for this clone: Antigen specificity is unknown.

In germline, CDR1 is MNHNS, CDR2 SASEGT. CDR3 length equals 11 residues. Trimming took off 2 bases at V and 5 bases at J, with 4 bases between the two ends. Some 29,000 T cell genomes (approximately 210 ng DNA) went into each sorted-subset replicate. The table came from immunoSEQ multiplex PCR; TCRdb's copy has only in-frame clones and leaves some out. The profile shows 740,000 or so clones, around four fifths of them singletons. The sequenced material came from memory CD4+ T cells sorted from blood. Stated subset: CD45RA-negative fraction. The receptor was isolated from a woman in her 30s in good health. V usage is TRBV6-1 and J usage is TRBJ2-7; D is ambiguous. Here the CDR3 reads CASSEPDEQYF. The CDR3, as DNA: TGTGCCAGCAGTGAACCTGACGAGCAGTACTTC.